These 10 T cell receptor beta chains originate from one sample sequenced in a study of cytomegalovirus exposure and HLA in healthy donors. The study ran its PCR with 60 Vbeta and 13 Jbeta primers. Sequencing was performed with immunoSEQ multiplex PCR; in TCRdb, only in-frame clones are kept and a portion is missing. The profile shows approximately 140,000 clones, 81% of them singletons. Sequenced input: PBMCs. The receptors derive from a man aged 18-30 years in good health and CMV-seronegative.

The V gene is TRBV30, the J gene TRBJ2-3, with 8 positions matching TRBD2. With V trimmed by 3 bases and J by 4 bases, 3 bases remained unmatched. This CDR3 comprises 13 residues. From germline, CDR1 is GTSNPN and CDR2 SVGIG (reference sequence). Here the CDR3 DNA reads TGTGCCTGGAGCGGGGGGGCCGCAGATACGCAGTATTTT. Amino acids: CAWSGGAADTQYF.

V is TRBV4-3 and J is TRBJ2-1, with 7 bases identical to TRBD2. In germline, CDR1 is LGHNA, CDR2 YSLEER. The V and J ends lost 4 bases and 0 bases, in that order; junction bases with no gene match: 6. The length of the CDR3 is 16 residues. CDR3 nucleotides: TGCGCCAGCAGCCCCCGAGGCGGGGGCTCCTACAATGAGCAGTTCTTC. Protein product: CASSPRGGGSYNEQFF.

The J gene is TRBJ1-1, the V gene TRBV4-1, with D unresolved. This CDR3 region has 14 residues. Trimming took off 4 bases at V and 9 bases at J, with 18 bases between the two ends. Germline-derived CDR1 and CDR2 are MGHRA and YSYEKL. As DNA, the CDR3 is TGCGCCAGCAGCCGCCAAGAGAGGGTTCCCCAAGCTTTCTTT. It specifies CASSRQERVPQAFF.

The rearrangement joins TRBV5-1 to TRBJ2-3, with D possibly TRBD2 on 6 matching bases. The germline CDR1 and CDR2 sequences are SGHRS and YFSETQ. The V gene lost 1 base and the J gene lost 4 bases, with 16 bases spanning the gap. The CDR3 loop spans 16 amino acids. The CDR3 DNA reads TGCGCCAGCAGCTTGTTTTTGACTAGTTCGGCAGATACGCAGTATTTT. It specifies CASSLFLTSSADTQYF.

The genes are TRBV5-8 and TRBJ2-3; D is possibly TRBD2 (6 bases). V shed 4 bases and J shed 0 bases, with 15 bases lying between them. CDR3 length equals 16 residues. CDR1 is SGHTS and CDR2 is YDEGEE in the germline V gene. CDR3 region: CASSHRRASSTDTQYF. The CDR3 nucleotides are TGTGCCAGCAGCCATAGGAGGGCCTCTAGCACAGATACGCAGTATTTT. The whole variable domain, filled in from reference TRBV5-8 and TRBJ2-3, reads EAGVTQSPTHLIKTRGQQATLRCSPISGHTSVYWYQQALGLGLQFLLWYDEGEERNRGNFPPRFSGRQFPNYSSELNVNALELEDSALYLCASSHRRASSTDTQYFGPGTRLTVL.

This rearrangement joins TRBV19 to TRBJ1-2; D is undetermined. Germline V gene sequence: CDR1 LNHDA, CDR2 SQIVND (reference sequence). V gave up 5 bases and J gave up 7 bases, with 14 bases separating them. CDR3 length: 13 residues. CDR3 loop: CASSLPGRRGYTF. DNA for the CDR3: TGTGCCAGTAGTCTCCCGGGTCGTCGTGGCTACACCTTC.

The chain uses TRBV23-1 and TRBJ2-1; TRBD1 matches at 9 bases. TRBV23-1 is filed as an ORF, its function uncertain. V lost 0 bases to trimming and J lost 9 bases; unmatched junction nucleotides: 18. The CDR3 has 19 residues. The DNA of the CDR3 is TGCGCCAGCAGTCAATCGGCGGGACAGGGAGTGCCTAAACATGCTGAGCAGTTCTTC. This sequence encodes CASSQSAGQGVPKHAEQFF.

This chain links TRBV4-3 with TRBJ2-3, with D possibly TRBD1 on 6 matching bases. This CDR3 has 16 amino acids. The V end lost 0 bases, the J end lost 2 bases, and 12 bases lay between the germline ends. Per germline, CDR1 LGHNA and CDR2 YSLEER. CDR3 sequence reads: CASSQDGGQLTDTQYF. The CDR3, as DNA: TGCGCCAGCAGCCAAGATGGAGGACAGCTCACAGATACGCAGTATTTT.

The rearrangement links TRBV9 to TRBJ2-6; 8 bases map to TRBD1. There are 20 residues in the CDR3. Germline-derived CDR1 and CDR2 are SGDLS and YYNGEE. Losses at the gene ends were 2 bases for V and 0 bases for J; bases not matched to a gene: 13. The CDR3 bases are TGTGCCAGCAGCGTCCATACAGGGGGGAGTAGTCTCTCTGGGGCCAACGTCCTGACTTTC. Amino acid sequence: CASSVHTGGSSLSGANVLTF. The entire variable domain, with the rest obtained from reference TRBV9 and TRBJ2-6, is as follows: DSGVTQTPKHLITATGQRVTLRCSPRSGDLSVYWYQQSLDQGLQFLIQYYNGEERAKGNILERFSAQQFPDLHSELNLSSLELGDSALYFCASSVHTGGSSLSGANVLTFGAGSRLTVL.

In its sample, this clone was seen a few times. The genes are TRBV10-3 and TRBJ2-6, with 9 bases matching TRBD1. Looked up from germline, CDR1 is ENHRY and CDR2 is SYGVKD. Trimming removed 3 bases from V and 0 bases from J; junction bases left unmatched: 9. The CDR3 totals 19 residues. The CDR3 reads CAISEYRPGQGSGANVLTF. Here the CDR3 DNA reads TGTGCCATCAGTGAATATAGGCCGGGACAGGGCTCTGGGGCCAACGTCCTGACTTTC.